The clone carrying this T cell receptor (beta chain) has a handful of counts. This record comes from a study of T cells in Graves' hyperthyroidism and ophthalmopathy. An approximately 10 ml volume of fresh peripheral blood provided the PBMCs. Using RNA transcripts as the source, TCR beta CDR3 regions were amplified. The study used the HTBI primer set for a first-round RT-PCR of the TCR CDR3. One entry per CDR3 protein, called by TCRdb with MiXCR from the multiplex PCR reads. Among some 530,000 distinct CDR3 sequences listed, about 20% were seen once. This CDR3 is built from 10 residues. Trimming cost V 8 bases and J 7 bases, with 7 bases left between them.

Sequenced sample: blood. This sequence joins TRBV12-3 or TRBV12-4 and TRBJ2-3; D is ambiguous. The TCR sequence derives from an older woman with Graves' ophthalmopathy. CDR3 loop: CASGRNTQYF. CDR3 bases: TGTGCCAGCGGGCGGAATACGCAGTATTTT.